This TCR beta chain comes out of a study of cytomegalovirus exposure and HLA in healthy donors. This clone has just one count. The antigen is unknown. Germline loops: CDR1 SQVTM, CDR2 ANQGSEA. The CDR3 extends over 15 amino acids. V was pared by 6 bases and J by 7 bases, with 15 bases of the junction left unmatched. Study-wide findings and caveats: HLA allele associations emerged for about 18,000 TCR beta sequences in a later analysis, at 0.05 false discovery rate. The study put 150 or so TCR beta chains on its list as cytomegalovirus-associated.

60 Vbeta and 13 Jbeta primers were used in PCR. The repertoire was sequenced with immunoSEQ multiplex PCR; TCRdb's copy has only in-frame clones and lacks some. This repertoire shows some 200,000 clones, 70% to 85% found once; its top ten account for 2.7%. Sequencing used PBMCs. The receptor's source is a woman aged 55-70 years in good health and CMV-seropositive. V is TRBV29-1 and J is TRBJ2-5, with 9 bases that match TRBD1. The CDR3 spells CSVGKGQGFDGTQYF. CDR3 DNA sequence: TGCAGCGTAGGGAAGGGACAGGGATTTGATGGGACCCAGTACTTC. Together with reference TRBV29-1 and TRBJ2-5, the CDR3 gives the full variable domain: SAVISQKPSRDICQRGTSLTIQCQVDSQVTMMFWYRQQPGQSLTLIATANQGSEATYESGFVIDKFPISRPNLTFSTLTVSNMSPEDSSIYLCSVGKGQGFDGTQYFGPGTRLLVL.